Following are 25 T cell receptor beta chains from one sample sequenced in a study of OX40 agonist ivuxolimab in advanced cancers. The data were produced by immunoSEQ multiplex PCR, yet TCRdb's version contains in-frame clones alone and is incomplete. This sample has about 66,000 clones; 81% occur once, and the top ten carry more than 4%. The sequences come from CD4+ or CD8+ T cells sorted from blood, collected in a trial of the OX40 agonist ivuxolimab. These receptors were taken from an adult with an advanced solid tumor such as melanoma, head and neck, liver or kidney cancer.

The genes are TRBV2 and TRBJ2-1; tentatively, D is TRBD2 (5 bases). V was cut by 5 bases and J by 10 bases, with 24 bases left in between. CDR3 size: 16 residues. Germline V CDR1 and CDR2: SNHLY, FYNNEI. In DNA form, the CDR3 reads TGTGCCAGCAGTCCCGCACTAGTCTTGGAAGAGGAAGAGCAGTTCTTC. Protein: CASSPALVLEEEEQFF. Drawing the rest from reference TRBV2 and TRBJ2-1, the complete variable domain is EPEVTQTPSHQVTQMGQEVILRCVPISNHLYFYWYRQILGQKVEFLVSFYNNEISEKSEIFDDQFSVERPDGSNFTLKIRSTKLEDSAMYFCASSPALVLEEEEQFFGPGTRLTVL.

This chain uses TRBV2 with TRBJ1-3, with D maybe TRBD1 (5 bases). Germline CDR1 SNHLY, CDR2 FYNNEI. The ends were cut back, 6 bases at V and 1 base at J, with 16 bases in the middle. The CDR3 runs 16 residues. The CDR3 sequence: CASRRPQELSGNTIYF. Here the CDR3 DNA reads TGTGCCAGCAGGAGACCACAGGAACTTTCTGGAAACACCATATATTTT.

The gene calls are TRBV4-2 and TRBJ2-5; TRBD2 aligns across 12 bases. The CDR3 runs 18 residues. Germline CDR1 and CDR2: LGHNA and YNFKEQ. The trim removed 2 bases at V and 5 bases at J, leaving 12 bases unmatched. The CDR3 DNA reads as TGTGCCAGCAGCCAATCTACCGAAGGACTAGCGGGAATTGAGACCCAGTACTTC. It translates to CASSQSTEGLAGIETQYF.

CDR3 region: CASSVGGGAENIQYF. CDR3 DNA: TGTGCCAGCAGCGTAGGAGGGGGCGCCGAAAACATTCAGTACTTC. This chain links TRBV9 with TRBJ2-4; 7 nucleotides line up with TRBD1. CDR1 and CDR2 from the germline V gene are SGDLS and YYNGEE. V was clipped by 0 bases and J by 5 bases; unmatched bases: 5. This CDR3 is built from 15 residues.

The genes are TRBV2 and TRBJ2-3, with 7 bases fitting TRBD2. This CDR3 is 14 amino acids long. The V gene's germline CDR1 is SNHLY and CDR2 FYNNEI. After removal of 1 base from V and 6 bases from J, the junction contained 4 bases not matched to a gene. CDR3 nucleotides: TGTGCCAGCAGTGAAGGGGCCGGGGGGGATACGCAGTATTTT. Translated, it gives CASSEGAGGDTQYF.

This chain uses TRBV6-1 with TRBJ1-3; D not resolved. Germline lookup yields CDR1 MNHNS and CDR2 SASEGT. Trimming left V 3 bases short and J 2 bases short, with 8 bases between. There are 14 residues in the CDR3. The CDR3 DNA reads TGTGCCAGCAGTGAGGGTGAAGCTGGAAACACCATATATTTT. Its translation is CASSEGEAGNTIYF.

The CDR3 DNA reads as TGTGCCAGCGCGTCTGTCTCCGAATACGAGCAGTACTTC. It codes for CASASVSEYEQYF. This chain uses TRBV5-6 with TRBJ2-7; D is unresolved. Germline V lookup: CDR1 SGHDT, CDR2 YYEEEE. Trimming cost V 7 bases and J 4 bases, with 15 bases left between them. This CDR3 has 13 amino acids.

This chain joins TRBV9 and TRBJ2-2, with no clear D. Germline-derived CDR1 and CDR2 are SGDLS and YYNGEE. Trimming removed 0 bases from V and 1 base from J, with 7 bases in between. The CDR3 totals 15 residues. CDR3 amino acids: CASSVVQRNTGELFF. The CDR3 DNA sequence: TGTGCCAGCAGCGTAGTCCAGCGGAACACCGGGGAGCTGTTTTTT. The complete variable domain, with remaining parts taken from reference TRBV9 and TRBJ2-2, reads DSGVTQTPKHLITATGQRVTLRCSPRSGDLSVYWYQQSLDQGLQFLIQYYNGEERAKGNILERFSAQQFPDLHSELNLSSLELGDSALYFCASSVVQRNTGELFFGEGSRLTVL.

This chain links TRBV19 with TRBJ1-5; 12 positions agree with TRBD1. The CDR3 runs 14 residues. From germline, CDR1 is LNHDA and CDR2 SQIVND (reference sequence). V dropped 9 bases and J dropped 6; count of bases not matched to a gene: 6. The CDR3 nucleotides read TGTGCCAGCTCCGGGACAGGGGGCATTCAGCCCCAGCATTTT. It translates to CASSGTGGIQPQHF.

The chain recombines TRBV10-3 with TRBJ1-4, with 7 bases fitting TRBD1. J gave up 3 bases and V 2 bases, and 0 bases lay outside the gene matches. Germline CDR1 reads ENHRY; CDR2 reads SYGVKD. The CDR3 loop spans 14 amino acids. The CDR3 region has the DNA TGTGCCATCAGTGAGACAGGGGCTAATGAAAAACTGTTTTTT. Amino acid sequence: CAISETGANEKLFF.

This chain joins TRBV11-3 and TRBJ1-3; a weak D match, TRBD1 (5 bases). Per germline, CDR1 SGHNT and CDR2 YENEEA. The V end was cut by 3 bases, the J end by 2 bases, with 11 bases between. The CDR3 has 15 amino acids. The CDR3 DNA is TGTGCCAGCAGCTTTGAAGCAGGGACTGGAAACACCATATATTTT. The encoded protein is CASSFEAGTGNTIYF. Based on the CDR3 plus reference TRBV11-3 and TRBJ1-3, the full variable domain is EAGVVQSPRYKIIEKKQPVAFWCNPISGHNTLYWYLQNLGQGPELLIRYENEEAVDDSQLPKDRFSAERLKGVDSTLKIQPAELGDSAVYLCASSFEAGTGNTIYFGEGSWLTVV.

The chain couples TRBV28 to TRBJ1-1; D possibly corresponds to TRBD1 (6 bases). With 5 bases removed from V and 10 bases from J, the gap between germline ends came to 17 bases. CDR1 and CDR2 (germline): MDHEN, SYDVKM. The CDR3 has 13 residues. The CDR3 nucleotides are TGTGCCAGCAGTCCACACTACAGGGAGGGAGCTTTCTTT. Translation: CASSPHYREGAFF.

V and J are TRBV11-2 and TRBJ2-5; 7 bases are shared with TRBD1. V lost 6 bases, J lost 4 bases, and 2 bases stayed unmatched. The CDR3 runs to 12 residues. Germline V lookup: CDR1 SGHAT, CDR2 FQNNGV. CDR3 sequence reads: CASSRDRETQYF. CDR3 nucleotides: TGTGCCAGCAGTCGGGACAGAGAGACCCAGTACTTC.

The CDR3 coding sequence is TGCAGCGCAATCGGACAGGCAACGAACACTGAAGCTTTCTTT. It specifies CSAIGQATNTEAFF. The rearrangement uses TRBV29-1 and TRBJ1-1; 7 bases map to TRBD1. Germline assignment: CDR1 SQVTM and CDR2 ANQGSEA. This CDR3 is 14 amino acids long. V gave up 7 bases and J gave up 1 base; unmatched junction bases: 9.

The CDR3 DNA reads TGTGCCAGCAGTGAATTTCGCGGGGGGGCAGATACGCAGTATTTT. Translated, it gives CASSEFRGGADTQYF. The chain recombines TRBV6-1 with TRBJ2-3, with 9 bases identical to TRBD2. The junction had 4 bases not matched to a gene; V was cut back by 2 bases and J by 4 bases. The germline V gene has CDR1 MNHNS and CDR2 SASEGT. The CDR3 length is 15 residues.

The V gene is TRBV5-4, the J gene TRBJ1-2, with D perhaps matching TRBD1 (6 bases). Trimming pared 0 bases from V and 1 base from J, leaving 16 bases between. The CDR3 contains 17 residues. The germline CDR1 and CDR2 sequences are SGHNT and YYREEE (reference sequence). CDR3 coding DNA: TGTGCCAGCAGCTTGGTTCGGGGGCGGACGCTTAACTATGGCTACACCTTC. Translated: CASSLVRGRTLNYGYTF.

The chain employs TRBV6-6 and TRBJ2-1; tentative D call: TRBD1 (6 bases). CDR3 size: 15 residues. Trimming shortened V by 6 bases and J by 4 bases, and 16 bases separated the two germline ends. CDR1 and CDR2 from the germline V gene are MNHNY and SVGAGI (reference sequence). CDR3 in DNA: TGTGCCAGCAGCGAGGTGGGGGCCCTTTACAATGAGCAGTTCTTC. As protein: CASSEVGALYNEQFF.

V and J are TRBV29-1 and TRBJ1-2; D gene uncertain. V lost 6 bases to trimming and J lost 4 bases, with 12 bases between them. Per germline, CDR1 SQVTM and CDR2 ANQGSEA. The CDR3 is 12 residues long. The CDR3 bases are TGCAGCGTCGAGGGCCTAAGCTATGGCTACACCTTC. Translated, it gives CSVEGLSYGYTF.

The V gene is TRBV4-3, the J gene TRBJ2-5, with TRBD1 matching over 8 bases. This CDR3 has 16 residues. Per germline, CDR1 LGHNA and CDR2 YSLEER. V shed 3 bases and J 2 bases; nucleotides not matched to a gene: 8. The CDR3 coding sequence is TGCGCCAGCAGCCAGATGCCGGGACAGGTACAAGAGACCCAGTACTTC. Its protein is CASSQMPGQVQETQYF.

This chain links TRBV19 with TRBJ2-7; 7 bases align to TRBD2. Unmatched junction bases numbered 10, after V lost 5 bases and J lost 3 bases. Germline loops: CDR1 LNHDA, CDR2 SQIVND (reference sequence). CDR3 length: 15 residues. The CDR3 DNA reads TGTGCCAGTAGTCCACGCCCGGGGGGAGACTACGAGCAGTACTTC. Translation gives CASSPRPGGDYEQYF.

The chain has TRBV19 and TRBJ1-5, with 9 bases that match TRBD1. The V gene end was trimmed by 4 bases and the J gene end by 6 bases; junction bases not matched to a gene: 7. The CDR3 totals 15 residues. Germline CDR1 and CDR2: LNHDA and SQIVND (reference sequence). The CDR3 DNA follows: TGTGCCAGTAGTACCTCCGGGACAGGGTTTCAGCCCCAGCATTTT. Translated: CASSTSGTGFQPQHF.

The chain uses TRBV6-1 and TRBJ2-1; possible D gene TRBD2, 5 bases. CDR1 and CDR2 (germline): MNHNS, SASEGT. The CDR3 contains 14 residues. V was pared by 2 bases and J by 10 bases, with 15 bases between. CDR3 coding DNA: TGTGCCAGCAGTGAATTAAGTCGGGGTATCGAGCAGTTCTTC. Protein sequence: CASSELSRGIEQFF.

This clone has just one count. This CDR3 reads CASSEEGHLSSYNEQFF. The CDR3 bases are TGTGCCAGCAGTGAAGAAGGCCATCTGAGCTCCTACAATGAGCAGTTCTTC. The chain employs TRBV2 and TRBJ2-1; D call uncertain. In germline, CDR1 is SNHLY, CDR2 FYNNEI. V shed 1 base and J shed 0 bases, with 13 bases lying between them. The CDR3 is made up of 17 amino acids.

J is TRBJ2-7 and V is TRBV2; tentatively, D is TRBD1 (5 bases). CDR1 is SNHLY and CDR2 is FYNNEI in the germline V gene. This CDR3 contains 13 residues. V lost 5 bases and J lost 0, with 8 bases in between. The chain's CDR3 is CASSPRASYEQYF. The CDR3 DNA is TGTGCCAGCAGTCCCAGGGCCTCCTACGAGCAGTACTTC.

V is TRBV7-8 and J is TRBJ1-5, with no clear D. The CDR3 runs to 16 residues. Trimming shortened V by 1 base and J by 2 bases, and 12 bases separated the two germline ends. Germline-derived CDR1 and CDR2 are SGHVS and FQNEAQ. The CDR3 reads CASSLVTSEGNQPQHF. CDR3 sequence (DNA): TGTGCCAGCAGCTTAGTAACCAGCGAAGGCAATCAGCCCCAGCATTTT.